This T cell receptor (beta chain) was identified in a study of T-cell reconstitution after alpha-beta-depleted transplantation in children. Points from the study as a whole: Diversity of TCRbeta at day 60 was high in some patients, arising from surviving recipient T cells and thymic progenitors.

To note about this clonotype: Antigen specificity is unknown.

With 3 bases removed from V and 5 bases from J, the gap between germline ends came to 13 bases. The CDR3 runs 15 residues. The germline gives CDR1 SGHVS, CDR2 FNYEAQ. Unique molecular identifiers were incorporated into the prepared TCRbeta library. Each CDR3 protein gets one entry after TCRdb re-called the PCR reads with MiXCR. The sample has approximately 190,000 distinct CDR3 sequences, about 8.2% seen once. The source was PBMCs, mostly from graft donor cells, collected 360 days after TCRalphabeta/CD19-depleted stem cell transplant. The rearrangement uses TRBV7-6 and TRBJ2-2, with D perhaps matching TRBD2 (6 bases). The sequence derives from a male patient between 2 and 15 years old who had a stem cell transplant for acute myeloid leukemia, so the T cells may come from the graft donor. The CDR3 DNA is TGTGCCAGCAGCTTCGGGAGTATGGGGACCGGGGAGCTGTTTTTT. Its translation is CASSFGSMGTGELFF.